The 22 T cell receptor beta chains listed next were all sequenced from one sample in a study of T-cell memory formation after mild COVID-19. From the 5' RACE reads, TCRdb called clonotypes with MiXCR, one entry per CDR3 protein. The sample has 400,000 to 450,000 distinct CDR3 sequences; over 15% are singletons. The sequenced sample consisted of PBMCs or a T cell subset sorted from them (not recorded which). All receptors derive from a man between 18 and 29 years old who had mild COVID-19 (a few samples of this study predate the infection). Cell type and time point are not known.

This clonotype was seen a handful of times. The chain uses TRBV9 and TRBJ2-1, with D possibly matching TRBD1 (5 bases). Trimming took off 4 bases at V and 10 bases at J, with 15 bases between the two ends. The germline gives CDR1 SGDLS, CDR2 YYNGEE. CDR3 length: 13 amino acids. The DNA for the CDR3 is TGTGCCAGCAGCTTTAGTCAGGGTAACGAGCAGTTCTTC. Protein product: CASSFSQGNEQFF.

This clonotype showed up just a few times. The DNA of the CDR3 is TGTGCCAGCAGTTACTCAGGGCCAGGGGGTGAAGCTTTCTTT. This codes for CASSYSGPGGEAFF. V usage is TRBV6-5 and J usage is TRBJ1-1; 7 nucleotides match TRBD1. Germline CDR1 and CDR2: MNHEY and SVGAGI. The trim removed 0 bases at V and 7 bases at J, leaving 5 bases unmatched. The CDR3 consists of 14 residues.

This clonotype was counted a few times. This chain links TRBV6-1 with TRBJ1-2, with D perhaps TRBD1 (5 bases). V lost 6 bases to trimming and J lost 4 bases, with 12 bases between them. Germline loops: CDR1 MNHNS, CDR2 SASEGT. This CDR3 has 13 residues. CDR3 DNA: TGTGCCAGCAGCCGTACAGGCGTCTATGGCTACACCTTC. It is translated as CASSRTGVYGYTF.

The chain employs TRBV7-9 and TRBJ2-7; 10 bases align to TRBD2. The CDR3 is 17 amino acids. The ends lost 5 bases at V and 6 bases at J; junction bases unmatched: 16. Germline V CDR1 and CDR2: SEHNR, FQNEAQ (reference sequence). The CDR3 DNA sequence: TGTGCCAGCAGCGCGGGACCTAGCGGGGGTCCCCGGGTCGAGCAGTACGTC. This codes for CASSAGPSGGPRVEQYV.

This clonotype was detected only a few times. V and J are TRBV29-1 and TRBJ2-4; D is unclear. The CDR3 consists of 16 residues. The germline CDR1 and CDR2 sequences are SQVTM and ANQGSEA. V was clipped by 0 bases and J by 0 bases, with 12 bases between them. The CDR3 DNA is TGCAGCGTTGAAGATCTACCAGACGGAGCCAAAAACATTCAGTACTTC. This translates into CSVEDLPDGAKNIQYF.

The chain has TRBV20-1 and TRBJ2-1; 7 nucleotides agree with TRBD1. The J segment lost 15 bases and the V segment lost 1 base, leaving 6 bases of the junction unmatched. Germline values: CDR1 DFQATT, CDR2 SNEGSKA (reference sequence). This CDR3 comprises 11 residues. Here the CDR3 DNA reads TGCAGTGCTAGAGTTCAGACAGGGATGTTCTTC. Translating gives CSARVQTGMFF.

This clonotype was observed a few times. One end of the junction varies from germline; a read error may be responsible. CDR3 amino acids: CASRFLAPNTEAFF. The DNA of the CDR3 is TGTGCCAGCCGTTTTTTGGCCCCGAACACTGAAGCTTTCTTT. The chain is built from TRBV27 and TRBJ1-1; D unresolved. The germline V gene encodes CDR1 MNHEY and CDR2 SMNVEV (reference sequence). The CDR3 is 14 residues long.

This clonotype was seen a few times. The chain joins TRBV7-3 to TRBJ2-3; D is unresolved. Trimming cost V 2 bases and J 3 bases, with 12 bases left between them. The CDR3 is 15 residues long. Germline V lookup: CDR1 SGHTA, CDR2 FQGTGA. CDR3 in amino acids: CASSLLGSSTDTQYF. DNA for the CDR3: TGTGCCAGCAGCTTATTAGGGTCTAGTACAGATACGCAGTATTTT.

This rearrangement joins TRBV20-1 to TRBJ2-1; tentatively, D is TRBD1 or TRBD2 (7 bases each). The CDR3 length is 14 residues. Germline lookup yields CDR1 DFQATT and CDR2 SNEGSKA (reference sequence). V shed 5 bases and J shed 7 bases, with 18 bases lying between them. The CDR3 DNA is TGCAGTGCTCTTCTGGGCAGGGGGGGAAATGAGCAGTTCTTC. This sequence encodes CSALLGRGGNEQFF.

V usage is TRBV10-3 and J usage is TRBJ2-1; 10 bases are a match to TRBD2. The CDR3 is made up of 16 amino acids. With 2 bases clipped from V and 5 bases from J, the junction kept 6 bases outside the gene matches. Germline loops: CDR1 ENHRY, CDR2 SYGVKD. In DNA, the CDR3 is TGTGCCATCAGTGAGGGAAAGCGGGGGGGTAACAATGAGCAGTTCTTC. Translated: CAISEGKRGGNNEQFF.

The CDR3 coding sequence is TGCGCCAGCAGCTTGGAGGCAGGCCGCTACAATGAGCAGTTCTTC. Translation gives CASSLEAGRYNEQFF. The rearrangement links TRBV5-1 to TRBJ2-1; D unclear. The CDR3 runs to 15 residues. Trimming cost V 0 bases and J 3 bases, with 10 bases left between them. CDR1 and CDR2 (germline): SGHRS, YFSETQ.

The chain employs TRBV20-1 and TRBJ1-4, with 9 bases lining up with TRBD1. The germline gives CDR1 DFQATT, CDR2 SNEGSKA (reference sequence). The CDR3 is made up of 15 amino acids. V shed 6 bases, J shed 7 bases, and the junction held 12 bases outside the gene matches. Written as DNA, the CDR3 is TGCAGTGCCCCCAAGCAGGGGACAGGGACTGAAAAACTGTTTTTT. Translating it yields CSAPKQGTGTEKLFF.

This clonotype has more than one count but fewer than ten. The V gene is TRBV7-9, the J gene TRBJ2-7, with D possibly being TRBD2 (6 bases). This CDR3 contains 12 residues. Per the germline V gene, CDR1 is SEHNR and CDR2 is FQNEAQ (reference sequence). Trimming cost V 5 bases and J 5 bases, with 10 bases left between them. CDR3: CASSQAGHEQYV. The CDR3 DNA reads as TGTGCCAGCAGCCAAGCGGGTCACGAGCAGTACGTC.

This sequence joins TRBV11-2 and TRBJ2-7; D ambiguous. Germline V CDR1 and CDR2: SGHAT, FQNNGV. V lost 1 base, J lost 1 base, and 5 bases lay in between. CDR3 size: 13 residues. In DNA, the CDR3 is TGTGCCAGCAGCTTAGGGAGATCCTACGAGCAGTACGTC. Translated: CASSLGRSYEQYV.

This chain connects TRBV19 to TRBJ1-5, with D perhaps TRBD1 (5 bases). V was shortened by 1 base and J by 7 bases, with 8 bases between the two germline ends. Germline lookup yields CDR1 LNHDA and CDR2 SQIVND (reference sequence). The CDR3 has 13 amino acids. CDR3 nucleotide sequence: TGTGCCAGTAGTATAGGTACAGGACAGCCCCAGCATTTT. Translating it yields CASSIGTGQPQHF.

The chain recombines TRBV7-9 with TRBJ2-7; TRBD1 agrees at 7 bases. Trimming removed 1 base from V and 5 bases from J; junction bases left unmatched: 5. Germline CDR1 reads SEHNR; CDR2 reads FQNEAQ (reference sequence). The CDR3 contains 14 residues. The CDR3, as DNA: TGTGCCAGCAGCTTAGAGGGACAGACGAACGAGCAGTACTTC. Translating gives CASSLEGQTNEQYF.

The chain couples TRBV5-1 to TRBJ2-3; D is possibly TRBD2 (7 bases). CDR3 length equals 16 residues. Trimming left V 0 bases short and J 2 bases short, with 13 bases between. CDR1 is SGHRS, CDR2 YFSETQ, per germline. The CDR3 protein is CASSLAAAGATDTQYF. The CDR3 DNA sequence: TGCGCCAGCAGCTTGGCCGCCGCGGGGGCCACAGATACGCAGTATTTT.

V is TRBV11-2 and J is TRBJ2-1, with D possibly matching TRBD2 (6 bases). This CDR3 comprises 16 residues. Germline lookup yields CDR1 SGHAT and CDR2 FQNNGV. Trimming took off 4 bases at V and 3 bases at J, with 16 bases between the two ends. CDR3 DNA sequence: TGTGCCAGCAGCTCGGCCGTTAGCGGAATCTACAATGAGCAGTTCTTC. Its protein product is CASSSAVSGIYNEQFF.

The chain employs TRBV5-1 and TRBJ2-2; D remains unclear. CDR1 and CDR2 (germline): SGHRS, YFSETQ. Trimming shortened V by 1 base and J by 4 bases, and 8 bases separated the two germline ends. This CDR3 has 14 amino acids. Here the CDR3 reads CASSLNPATGELFF. The DNA of the CDR3 is TGCGCCAGCAGCTTGAACCCGGCCACCGGGGAGCTGTTTTTT.

There are a few counts of this clonotype. This rearrangement joins TRBV7-2 to TRBJ1-2; D is unresolved. Germline CDR1 is SGHTA and CDR2 is FQGNSA. The V and J ends lost 6 bases and 7 bases respectively, with 12 bases between them. The CDR3 contains 12 residues. The CDR3 protein is CASRQSSGGYTF. The CDR3 DNA reads as TGTGCCAGCAGGCAAAGCTCGGGTGGCTACACCTTC.

This clonotype was seen a few times. The chain links TRBV24-1 to TRBJ2-2; TRBD1 or TRBD2 may be the D gene (6 bases each). The V end lost 9 bases, the J end lost 2 bases, and 15 bases lay between the germline ends. Germline V gives CDR1 KGHDR, CDR2 SFDVKD. This CDR3 has 15 amino acids. In DNA form, the CDR3 reads TGTGCCACCGCCGGGGGACATCATAACACCGGGGAGCTGTTTTTT. Residues: CATAGGHHNTGELFF.

V usage is TRBV20-1 and J usage is TRBJ2-3; D might be TRBD2 (6 bases). This CDR3 is 13 amino acids long. V was pared by 6 bases and J by 2 bases, with 12 bases between. Germline-derived CDR1 and CDR2 are DFQATT and SNEGSKA (reference sequence). CDR3 sequence reads: CSAIREVTDTQYF. As DNA, the CDR3 is TGCAGTGCCATAAGGGAGGTCACAGATACGCAGTATTTT.